This T cell receptor (beta chain) was retrieved from a study of cytomegalovirus exposure and HLA in healthy donors. Study-wide findings and caveats: A later analysis linked a missense variant in DCLRE1C to the trimming of TCR beta V and J genes. Presence/absence results assume similar sequencing depth per donor, which may not hold.

Vbeta (60) and Jbeta (13) primers were used in the PCR. The table came from immunoSEQ multiplex PCR; TCRdb's copy has only in-frame clones and leaves some out. The table has about 200,000 clones, 80% to 90% seen once. This CDR3 spans 17 amino acids. V was pared by 0 bases and J by 9 bases, with 11 bases of the junction left unmatched. Germline lookup yields CDR1 LGHNA and CDR2 YNFKEQ. Details on this clone: What it recognizes is unknown.

The chain couples TRBV4-2 to TRBJ2-1; 10 bases align to TRBD2. The receptor was derived from a woman younger than 45 in good health and CMV-seronegative. Sample: PBMCs. CDR3 bases: TGTGCCAGCAGCCAAGAATCGGCAGCGGGAGGGGGGAGTGAGCAGTTCTTC. Protein sequence: CASSQESAAGGGSEQFF.